The source of this T cell receptor (beta chain) is a study of blood T cell repertoires in COVID-19. The wider study: The analysed material was cDNA or gDNA that came from T cells, B-cell-depleted T cells, or PBMCs.

Followed longitudinally, the Seattle patients had been enrolled during active infection. Under the authors' procedure: Reference gene primer amplification gave estimated nucleated cell counts. Clones were read by immunoSEQ multiplex PCR, and TCRdb kept only the in-frame ones, dropping some. That table gives V, J and clone size, and the DNA gave D and trimming. The repertoire holds about 60,000 clones, with about 80% as singletons. V dropped 5 bases and J dropped 5; count of bases not matched to a gene: 3. The CDR3 covers 12 residues. Germline V gene sequence: CDR1 MNHEY, CDR2 SMNVEV (reference sequence).

Sample: peripheral blood. This sequence was found in a man under 40 with COVID-19, enrolled during active disease. The chain is built from TRBV27 and TRBJ2-7; 7 nucleotides align to TRBD2. The CDR3 bases are TGTGCCAGCAGTGGACTAGGGAACGAGCAGTACTTC. Protein: CASSGLGNEQYF.